This note documents a single T cell receptor beta chain sequence. Its antigen is still unknown. The record originates from a study of T cell responses to AZD1222 COVID-19 vaccine. Here immunoSEQ multiplex PCR was the method, and the copy in TCRdb shows in-frame clones only, minus some. The sample yields 150,000 to 200,000 clones, roughly 87% seen once. Study-level results: Recipients of AZD1222 seropositive at baseline numbered only 5 or 6.

Trimming took off 3 bases at V and 0 bases at J, with 13 bases between the two ends. The CDR3 sequence is 16 residues long. Germline CDR1 reads SGDLS; CDR2 reads YYNGEE. The sample here was peripheral blood, taken on day 0 of AZD1222 vaccination. The source of this sequence is an adult in good health. This rearrangement joins TRBV9 to TRBJ2-1; D gene ambiguous. In DNA, the CDR3 is TGTGCCAGCAGCGCAGACGTTTCTAGCTCCTACAATGAGCAGTTCTTC. Residues: CASSADVSSSYNEQFF.